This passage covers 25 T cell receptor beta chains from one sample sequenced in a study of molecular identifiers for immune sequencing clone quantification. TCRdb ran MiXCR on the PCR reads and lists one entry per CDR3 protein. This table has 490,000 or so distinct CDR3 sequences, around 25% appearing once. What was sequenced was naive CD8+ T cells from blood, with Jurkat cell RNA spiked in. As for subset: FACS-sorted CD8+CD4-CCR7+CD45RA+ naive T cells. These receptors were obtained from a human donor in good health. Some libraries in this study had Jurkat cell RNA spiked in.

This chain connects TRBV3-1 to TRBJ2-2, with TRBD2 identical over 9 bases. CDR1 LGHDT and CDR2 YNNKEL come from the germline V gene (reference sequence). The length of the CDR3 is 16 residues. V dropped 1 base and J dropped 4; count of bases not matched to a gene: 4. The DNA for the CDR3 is TGTGCCAGCAGCCAAGTACGCGGGGGGGTCACCGGGGAGCTGTTTTTT. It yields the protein CASSQVRGGVTGELFF.

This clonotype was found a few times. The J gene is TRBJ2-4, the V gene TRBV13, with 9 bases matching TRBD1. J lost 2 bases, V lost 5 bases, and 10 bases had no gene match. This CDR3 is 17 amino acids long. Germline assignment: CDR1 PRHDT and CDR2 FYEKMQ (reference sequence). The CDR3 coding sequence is TGTGCCAGCAGCAATACCGGGACAGGGCCATCCAAAAACATTCAGTACTTC. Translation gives CASSNTGTGPSKNIQYF.

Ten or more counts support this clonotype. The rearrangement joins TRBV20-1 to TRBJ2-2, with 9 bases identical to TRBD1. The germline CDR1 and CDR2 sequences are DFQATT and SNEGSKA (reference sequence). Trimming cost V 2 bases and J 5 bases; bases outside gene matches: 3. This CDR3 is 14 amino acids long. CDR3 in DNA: TGCAGTGCTAGAATCGGGACAGGGACCGGGGAGCTGTTTTTT. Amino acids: CSARIGTGTGELFF.

The CDR3 bases are TGTGCCAGCAGTTCGGGACCCGCGGCCTACGAGCAGTACTTC. Amino acid sequence: CASSSGPAAYEQYF. The chain recombines TRBV27 with TRBJ2-7; D assignment may be TRBD1 or TRBD2 (5 bases each). The CDR3 spans 14 residues. Trimming stripped 4 bases from V and 2 bases from J, with 12 bases between. Germline V gene sequence: CDR1 MNHEY, CDR2 SMNVEV (reference sequence).

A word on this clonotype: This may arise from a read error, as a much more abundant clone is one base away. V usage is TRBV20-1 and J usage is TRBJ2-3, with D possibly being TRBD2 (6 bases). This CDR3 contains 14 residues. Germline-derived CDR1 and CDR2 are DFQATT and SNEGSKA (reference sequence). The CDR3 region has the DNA TGCAGTGCTACGGTAGCGGAGAGCACAGATACGCGGTATTTT. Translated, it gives CSATVAESTDTRYF.

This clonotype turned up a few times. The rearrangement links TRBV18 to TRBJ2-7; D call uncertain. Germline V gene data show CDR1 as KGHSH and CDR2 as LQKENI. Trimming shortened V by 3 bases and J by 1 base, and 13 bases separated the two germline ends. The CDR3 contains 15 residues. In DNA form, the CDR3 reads TGTGCCAGCTCACCTGTCTACTCGGATTCCTACGAGCAGTACTTC. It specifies CASSPVYSDSYEQYF.

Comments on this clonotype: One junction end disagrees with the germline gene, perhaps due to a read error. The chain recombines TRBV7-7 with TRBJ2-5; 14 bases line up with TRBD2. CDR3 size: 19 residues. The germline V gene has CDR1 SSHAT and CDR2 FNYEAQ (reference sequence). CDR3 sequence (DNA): TGTGCTAGCAGCTTAACTCCGGGACTAGCGGGAGCTTGGTTAGAGACCCAGTACTTC. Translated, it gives CASSLTPGLAGAWLETQYF.

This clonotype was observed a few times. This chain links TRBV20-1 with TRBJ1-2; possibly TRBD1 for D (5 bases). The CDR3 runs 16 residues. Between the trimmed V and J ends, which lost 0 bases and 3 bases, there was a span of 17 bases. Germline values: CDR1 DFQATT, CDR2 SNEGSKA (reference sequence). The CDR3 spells CSARDLAQASYYGYTF. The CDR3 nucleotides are TGCAGTGCTAGAGATCTGGCACAGGCTTCTTACTATGGCTACACCTTC.

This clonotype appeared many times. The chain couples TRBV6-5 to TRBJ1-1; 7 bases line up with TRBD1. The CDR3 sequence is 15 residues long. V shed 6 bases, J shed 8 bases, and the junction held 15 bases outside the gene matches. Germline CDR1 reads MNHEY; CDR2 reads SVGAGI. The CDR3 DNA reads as TGTGCCAGCAGCCGCCTGACAGGGCGCGGGAGGGAAGCTTTCTTT. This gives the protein CASSRLTGRGREAFF.

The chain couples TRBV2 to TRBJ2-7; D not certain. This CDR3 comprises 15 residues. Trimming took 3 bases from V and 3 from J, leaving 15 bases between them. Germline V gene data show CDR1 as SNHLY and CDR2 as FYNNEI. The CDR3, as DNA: TGTGCCAGCAGTGACCCTCGCACACACCTCTACGAGCAGTACTTC. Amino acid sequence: CASSDPRTHLYEQYF.

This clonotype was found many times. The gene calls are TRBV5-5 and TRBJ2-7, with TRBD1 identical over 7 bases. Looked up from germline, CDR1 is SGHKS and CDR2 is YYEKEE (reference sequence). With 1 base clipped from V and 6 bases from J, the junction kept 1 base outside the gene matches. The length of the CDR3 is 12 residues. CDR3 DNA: TGTGCCAGCAGCTTGACAGGGGTCGAGCAGTACTTC. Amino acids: CASSLTGVEQYF.

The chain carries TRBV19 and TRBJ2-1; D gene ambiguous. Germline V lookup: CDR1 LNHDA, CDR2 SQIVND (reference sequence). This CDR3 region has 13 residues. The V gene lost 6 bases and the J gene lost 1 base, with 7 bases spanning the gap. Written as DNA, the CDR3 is TGTGCCAGTAGCTTCGCTTCCTACAATGAGCAGTTCTTC. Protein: CASSFASYNEQFF. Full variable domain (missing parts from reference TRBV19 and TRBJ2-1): DGGITQSPKYLFRKEGQNVTLSCEQNLNHDAMYWYRQDPGQGLRLIYYSQIVNDFQKGDIAEGYSVSREKKESFPLTVTSAQKNPTAFYLCASSFASYNEQFFGPGTRLTVL.

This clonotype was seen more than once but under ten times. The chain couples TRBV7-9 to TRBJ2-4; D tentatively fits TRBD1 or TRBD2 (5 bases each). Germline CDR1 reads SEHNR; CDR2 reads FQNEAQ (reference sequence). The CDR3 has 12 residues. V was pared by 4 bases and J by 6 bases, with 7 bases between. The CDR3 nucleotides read TGTGCCAGCAGCTCCGGGGCAAACATTCAGTACTTC. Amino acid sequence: CASSSGANIQYF.

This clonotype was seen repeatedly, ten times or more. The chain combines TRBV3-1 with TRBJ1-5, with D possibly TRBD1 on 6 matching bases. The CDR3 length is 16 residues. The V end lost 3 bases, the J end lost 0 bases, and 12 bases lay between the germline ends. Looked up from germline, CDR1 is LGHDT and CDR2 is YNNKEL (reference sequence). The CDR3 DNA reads TGTGCCAGCAGCCAGTACAGGGTTCCTAGCAATCAGCCCCAGCATTTT. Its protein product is CASSQYRVPSNQPQHF. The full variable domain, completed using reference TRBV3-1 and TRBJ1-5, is DTAVSQTPKYLVTQMGNDKSIKCEQNLGHDTMYWYKQDSKKFLKIMFSYNNKELIINETVPNRFSPKSPDKAHLNLHINSLELGDSAVYFCASSQYRVPSNQPQHFGDGTRLSIL.

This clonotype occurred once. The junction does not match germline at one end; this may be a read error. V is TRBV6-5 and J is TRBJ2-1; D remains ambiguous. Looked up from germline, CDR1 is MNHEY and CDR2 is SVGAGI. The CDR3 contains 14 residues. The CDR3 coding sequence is TGTGCCAGCAGTAGGCAGGCCGAATACAATGCGCAGTTCTTC. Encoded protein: CASSRQAEYNAQFF.

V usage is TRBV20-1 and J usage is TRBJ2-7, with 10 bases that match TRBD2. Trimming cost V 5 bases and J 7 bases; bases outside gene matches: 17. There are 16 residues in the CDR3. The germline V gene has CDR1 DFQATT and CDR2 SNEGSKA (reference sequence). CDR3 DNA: TGCAGTGCTGGGGGGGGACCGGGACTAGCGTCCAGAGAGCAGTACTTC. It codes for CSAGGGPGLASREQYF.

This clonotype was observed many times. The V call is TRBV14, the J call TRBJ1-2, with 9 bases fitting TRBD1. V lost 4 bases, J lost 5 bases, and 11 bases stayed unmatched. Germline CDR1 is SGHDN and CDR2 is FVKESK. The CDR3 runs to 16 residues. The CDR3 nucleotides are TGTGCCAGCAGCCCTTGGACAGGGGCCTCCGTTTATGGCTACACCTTC. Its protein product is CASSPWTGASVYGYTF.

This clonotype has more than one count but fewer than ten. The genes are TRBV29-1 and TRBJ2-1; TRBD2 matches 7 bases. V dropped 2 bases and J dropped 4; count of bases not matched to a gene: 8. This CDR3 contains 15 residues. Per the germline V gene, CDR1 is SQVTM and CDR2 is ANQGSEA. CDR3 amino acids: CSVELASGYYNEQFF. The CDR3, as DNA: TGCAGCGTTGAACTCGCTAGCGGATATTACAATGAGCAGTTCTTC.

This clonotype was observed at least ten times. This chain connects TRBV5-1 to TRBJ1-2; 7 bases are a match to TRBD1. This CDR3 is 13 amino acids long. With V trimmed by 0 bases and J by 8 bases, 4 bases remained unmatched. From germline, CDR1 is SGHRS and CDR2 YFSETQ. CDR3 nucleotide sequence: TGCGCCAGCAGCTTGGCAGGGGGAGAAGGCTACACCTTC. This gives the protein CASSLAGGEGYTF.

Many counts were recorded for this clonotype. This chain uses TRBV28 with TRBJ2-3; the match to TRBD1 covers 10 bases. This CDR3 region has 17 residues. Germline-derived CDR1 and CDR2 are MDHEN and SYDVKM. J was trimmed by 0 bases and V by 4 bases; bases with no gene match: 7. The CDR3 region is CASSSEPGQGSTDTQYF. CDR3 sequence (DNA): TGTGCCAGCAGTTCCGAGCCGGGACAGGGGAGCACAGATACGCAGTATTTT. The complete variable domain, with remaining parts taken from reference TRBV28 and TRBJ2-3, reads DVKVTQSSRYLVKRTGEKVFLECVQDMDHENMFWYRQDPGLGLRLIYFSYDVKMKEKGDIPEGYSVSREKKERFSLILESASTNQTSMYLCASSSEPGQGSTDTQYFGPGTRLTVL.

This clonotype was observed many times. The CDR3 sequence is CASSAGTLTYEQYF. In DNA, the CDR3 is TGTGCCAGCAGTGCCGGGACGCTTACCTACGAGCAGTACTTC. The chain combines TRBV6-2 or TRBV6-3 with TRBJ2-7; D may match TRBD1 or TRBD2 (5 bases each). CDR1 MNHEY and CDR2 SVGEGT come from the germline V gene. The CDR3 consists of 14 residues. V shed 5 bases and J shed 2 bases, with 13 bases lying between them.

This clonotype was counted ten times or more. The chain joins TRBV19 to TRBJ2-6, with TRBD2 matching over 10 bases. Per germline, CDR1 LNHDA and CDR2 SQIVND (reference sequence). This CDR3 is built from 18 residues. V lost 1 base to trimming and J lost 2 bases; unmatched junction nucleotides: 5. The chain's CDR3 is CASSIVPSGRTGANVLTF. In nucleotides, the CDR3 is TGTGCCAGTAGTATAGTCCCTAGCGGGAGAACTGGGGCCAACGTCCTGACTTTC.

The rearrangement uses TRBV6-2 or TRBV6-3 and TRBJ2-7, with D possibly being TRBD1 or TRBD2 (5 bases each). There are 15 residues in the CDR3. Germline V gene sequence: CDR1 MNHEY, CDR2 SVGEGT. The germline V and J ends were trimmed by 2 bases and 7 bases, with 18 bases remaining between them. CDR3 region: CASSYPTGPNLEQYF. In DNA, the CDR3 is TGTGCCAGCAGTTACCCCACGGGACCCAACTTGGAGCAGTACTTC.

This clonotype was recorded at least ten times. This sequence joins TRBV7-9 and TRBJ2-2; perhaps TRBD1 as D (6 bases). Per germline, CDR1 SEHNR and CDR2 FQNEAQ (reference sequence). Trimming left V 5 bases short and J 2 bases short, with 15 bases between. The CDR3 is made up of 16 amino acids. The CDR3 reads CASSQDGTRNTGELFF. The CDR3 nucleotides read TGTGCCAGCAGCCAAGACGGGACACGAAACACCGGGGAGCTGTTTTTT.

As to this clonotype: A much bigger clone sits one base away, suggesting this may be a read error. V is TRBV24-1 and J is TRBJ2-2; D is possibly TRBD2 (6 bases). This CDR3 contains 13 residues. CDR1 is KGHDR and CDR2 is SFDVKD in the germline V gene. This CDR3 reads CATSDQNTGGLFF. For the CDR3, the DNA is TGTGCCACCAGCGACCAGAACACCGGGGGGCTGTTTTTT.